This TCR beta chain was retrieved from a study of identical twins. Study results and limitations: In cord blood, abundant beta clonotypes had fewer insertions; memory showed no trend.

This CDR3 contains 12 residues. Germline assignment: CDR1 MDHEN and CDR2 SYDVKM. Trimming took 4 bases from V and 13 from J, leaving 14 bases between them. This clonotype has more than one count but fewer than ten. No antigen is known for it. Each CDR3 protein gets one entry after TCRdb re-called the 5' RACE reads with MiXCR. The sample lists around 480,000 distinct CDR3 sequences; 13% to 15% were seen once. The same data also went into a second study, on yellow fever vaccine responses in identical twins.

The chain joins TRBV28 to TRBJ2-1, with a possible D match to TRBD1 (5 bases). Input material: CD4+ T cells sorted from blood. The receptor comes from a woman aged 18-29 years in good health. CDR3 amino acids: CASSWTRSPQFF. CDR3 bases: TGTGCCAGCAGTTGGACACGTAGCCCCCAGTTCTTC. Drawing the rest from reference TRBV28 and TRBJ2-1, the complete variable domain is DVKVTQSSRYLVKRTGEKVFLECVQDMDHENMFWYRQDPGLGLRLIYFSYDVKMKEKGDIPEGYSVSREKKERFSLILESASTNQTSMYLCASSWTRSPQFFGPGTRLTVL.